These 30 T cell receptor beta chains came from one sample sequenced in a study of blood T cells in healthy people across ages. A second PCR of about 6 to 12 cycles used a sample-barcoded 5' primer and a J-beta primer mix. TCRdb itself ran the 5' RACE reads through MiXCR, one entry per CDR3 protein. Of 650,000 to 800,000 distinct CDR3 sequences listed, about 51% are singletons. The sample consisted of blood. The origin of the receptors is a woman at least 80 years old in good health.

The chain joins TRBV12-3 or TRBV12-4 to TRBJ2-2; D is unclear. Deletions cut 6 bases from V and 4 bases from J, with 12 bases between. The CDR3 has 14 amino acids. In nucleotides, the CDR3 is TGTGCCAGCAGCTACTACGTGGTCACCGGGGAGCTGTTTTTT. Its translation is CASSYYVVTGELFF.

The J gene is TRBJ2-1, the V gene TRBV20-1, with 8 bases lining up with TRBD1. Germline lookup yields CDR1 DFQATT and CDR2 SNEGSKA (reference sequence). This CDR3 has 16 residues. Germline trimming cut 1 base from V and 4 bases from J; bases unmatched to any gene: 9. CDR3 loop: CSARVGQGREYNEQFF. The CDR3 coding sequence is TGCAGTGCTAGAGTTGGACAGGGCCGGGAATACAATGAGCAGTTCTTC.

This sequence joins TRBV20-1 and TRBJ2-4; D ambiguous. CDR1 and CDR2 from the germline V gene are DFQATT and SNEGSKA (reference sequence). With 2 bases removed from V and 4 bases from J, the gap between germline ends came to 6 bases. There are 12 residues in the CDR3. In DNA, the CDR3 is TGCAGTGCTAGAATGGGGAAAAACATTCAGTACTTC. Encoded protein: CSARMGKNIQYF.

Concerning this clonotype itself: This clone may be a read error of a much larger clone one base away. The chain is built from TRBV6-5 and TRBJ1-2; D call uncertain. CDR1 is MNHEY, CDR2 SVGAGI, per germline. The CDR3 sequence is 15 residues long. The chain's CDR3 is CASSSYQAPLYGCTF. Written as DNA, the CDR3 is TGTGCCAGCAGTTCCTACCAGGCCCCCCTCTATGGCTGCACCTTC.

The genes are TRBV2 and TRBJ2-7; 15 nucleotides agree with TRBD2. CDR1 SNHLY and CDR2 FYNNEI come from the germline V gene. After removal of 6 bases from V and 0 bases from J, the junction contained 9 bases not matched to a gene. This CDR3 comprises 18 residues. The CDR3 loop reads CASSVGLAGGPGSYEQYF. The DNA for the CDR3 is TGTGCCAGCAGCGTTGGACTAGCGGGGGGGCCTGGCTCCTACGAGCAGTACTTC.

Remarks on this clonotype: It may be a read error: a sequence one base away is much more abundant. V gene TRBV6-5 combines with J gene TRBJ1-4, with D possibly matching TRBD1 (6 bases). In germline, CDR1 is MNHEY, CDR2 SVGAGI. CDR3 length: 16 residues. CDR3 sequence (DNA): TGTGCCAGCAGCCGCGGACAGCCTTTAACTAATGAAAAACGGTTTTTT. It encodes CASSRGQPLTNEKRFF.

The sample holds many counts of this clonotype. The J gene is TRBJ2-5, the V gene TRBV27; D possibly corresponds to TRBD1 (5 bases). Trimming took off 1 base at V and 3 bases at J, with 6 bases between the two ends. The CDR3 is made up of 13 amino acids. CDR1 MNHEY and CDR2 SMNVEV come from the germline V gene (reference sequence). The CDR3 bases are TGTGCCAGCAGTTTATTAGGGGAAGAGACCCAGTACTTC. Amino acids: CASSLLGEETQYF.

Points on this clonotype: A much larger clone lies a single base off, so this may be a read error. V gene TRBV15 combines with J gene TRBJ2-1; 8 positions agree with TRBD2. The CDR3 is made up of 16 amino acids. CDR1 and CDR2 from the germline V gene are LNHNV and YYDKDF (reference sequence). V lost 8 bases and J lost 8; bases outside the gene matches: 17. CDR3 DNA: TGTGCCACCGGTTCCAGAGGGGGACTAGGGGCCCATGAGCAGTTCTTC. Translated: CATGSRGGLGAHEQFF.

CDR3 residues: CASMPGQGLTDTQYF. In DNA, the CDR3 is TGTGCCAGCATGCCGGGACAGGGATTAACAGATACGCAGTATTTT. The V and J genes are TRBV12-3 or TRBV12-4 and TRBJ2-3; 9 nucleotides match TRBD1. There are 15 residues in the CDR3. After removal of 7 bases from V and 3 bases from J, the junction contained 8 bases not matched to a gene.

This clonotype was seen a few times. V usage is TRBV3-1 and J usage is TRBJ2-1; possibly TRBD2 for D (5 bases). Germline V CDR1 and CDR2: LGHDT, YNNKEL (reference sequence). CDR3 length equals 15 residues. V was trimmed by 6 bases and J by 0 bases, leaving 12 bases between them. The DNA for the CDR3 is TGTGCCAGCAGGGTTGGGCGGGCCTCCTACAATGAGCAGTTCTTC. It encodes CASRVGRASYNEQFF.

This chain links TRBV2 with TRBJ1-5; no clear D. This CDR3 region has 15 residues. The germline V and J ends were trimmed by 4 bases and 4 bases, with 14 bases remaining between them. Germline CDR1 reads SNHLY; CDR2 reads FYNNEI. Here the CDR3 DNA reads TGTGCCAGCAGTGCCCAGAGTATTCTGAATCAGCCCCAGCATTTT. This sequence encodes CASSAQSILNQPQHF.

V gene TRBV6-5 combines with J gene TRBJ2-4; the D gene is possibly TRBD2 (5 bases). The V end lost 3 bases, the J end lost 7 bases, and 25 bases lay between the germline ends. The CDR3 has 18 amino acids. Germline loops: CDR1 MNHEY, CDR2 SVGAGI. The DNA for the CDR3 is TGTGCCAGCAGTTATTCCGGGCCGGGTGATACGGGATGGAACATTCAGTACTTC. It codes for CASSYSGPGDTGWNIQYF.

This chain's CDR3 is CASSEGQGGQPQHF. CDR3 nucleotides: TGTGCCAGCAGTGAAGGACAGGGGGGCCAGCCCCAGCATTTT. The rearrangement uses TRBV2 and TRBJ1-5, with 9 bases that match TRBD1. The CDR3 spans 14 residues. Germline CDR1 is SNHLY and CDR2 is FYNNEI. After removal of 1 base from V and 7 bases from J, the junction contained 2 bases not matched to a gene.

Note on this clonotype: A read error is possible here, since a much larger clone lies one base away. This chain links TRBV28 with TRBJ2-7; no clear D gene. The CDR3 runs to 12 residues. V gave up 5 bases and J gave up 6 bases, with 11 bases separating them. The germline V gene encodes CDR1 MDHEN and CDR2 SYDVKM. CDR3 sequence (DNA): TGTGCCAGCAGTGACGGACGCTGCGAGCAGTACTTC. It yields the protein CASSDGRCEQYF.

This clonotype was picked up many times. This chain connects TRBV3-1 to TRBJ2-1, with 8 bases identical to TRBD1. The germline gives CDR1 LGHDT, CDR2 YNNKEL (reference sequence). Losses at the gene ends were 0 bases for V and 4 bases for J; bases not matched to a gene: 5. The CDR3 covers 16 residues. The CDR3 coding sequence is TGTGCCAGCAGCCAAGAGCTCAGGGGGCCTTACAATGAGCAGTTCTTC. Translating it yields CASSQELRGPYNEQFF.

This clonotype was counted at least ten times. The V and J genes are TRBV20-1 and TRBJ2-5, with D unclear. V lost 7 bases, J lost 7 bases, and 7 bases lay in between. Germline assignment: CDR1 DFQATT and CDR2 SNEGSKA (reference sequence). CDR3 size: 9 residues. The CDR3 sequence is CSVRGTQYF. DNA of the CDR3: TGCAGTGTTCGCGGGACCCAGTACTTC.

The V call is TRBV25-1, the J call TRBJ2-7, with D uncertain. Germline-derived CDR1 and CDR2 are MGHDK and SYGVNS. Trimming left V 2 bases short and J 2 bases short, with 10 bases between. The CDR3 is 14 amino acids. The CDR3 reads CASSEHGVPYEQYF. CDR3 nucleotide sequence: TGTGCCAGCAGTGAACATGGGGTACCCTACGAGCAGTACTTC.

Regarding this clonotype: The junction departs from germline at one end; a sequencing error may be responsible. The V call is TRBV27, the J call TRBJ2-3; no definite D call. The CDR3 loop spans 15 amino acids. The germline CDR1 and CDR2 sequences are MNHEY and SMNVEV (reference sequence). CDR3 protein: CASSSLSYRTDTQYF. CDR3 in DNA: TGTGCCAGCAGTTCCCTCAGCTACCGCACGGATACGCAGTATTTT.

V gene TRBV29-1 combines with J gene TRBJ2-7, with D perhaps matching TRBD2 (5 bases). The J call may be incorrect, as the DNA end agrees better with TRBJ2-5. The CDR3 has 12 residues. Per germline, CDR1 SQVTM and CDR2 ANQGSEA. The CDR3 nucleotides are TGCAGCGTTGCCGAGGGTGGAGAGACCCAGTACTTC. Translation gives CSVAEGGETQYF.

This clonotype was detected a few times. The chain is built from TRBV20-1 and TRBJ2-5; D tentatively reads TRBD1 or TRBD2 (5 bases each). Germline loops: CDR1 DFQATT, CDR2 SNEGSKA (reference sequence). With 3 bases removed from V and 11 bases from J, the gap between germline ends came to 19 bases. The CDR3 loop spans 13 amino acids. The CDR3 sequence: CSARQRGDNEQYF. In DNA form, the CDR3 reads TGCAGTGCTAGGCAGAGGGGAGACAATGAGCAGTACTTC.

The chain has TRBV27 and TRBJ2-1; possibly TRBD1 for D (5 bases). The CDR3 sequence is 16 residues long. V was clipped by 5 bases and J by 9 bases, with 23 bases between them. CDR1 MNHEY and CDR2 SMNVEV come from the germline V gene (reference sequence). The CDR3 sequence is CASSPPAGSYFGEQFF. The CDR3 region has the DNA TGTGCCAGCAGTCCGCCGGCAGGGTCCTATTTCGGTGAGCAGTTCTTC.

The chain recombines TRBV28 with TRBJ2-7; D unresolved. CDR1 is MDHEN and CDR2 is SYDVKM in the germline V gene. This CDR3 contains 14 residues. V was pared by 5 bases and J by 3 bases, with 14 bases between. CDR3 nucleotides: TGTGCCAGCAGTGTAATCGGCTCCTTCTACGAGCAGTACTTC. Its translation: CASSVIGSFYEQYF.

The chain couples TRBV10-3 to TRBJ1-5; D gene uncertain. Trimming pared 8 bases from V and 9 bases from J, leaving 5 bases between. The CDR3 has 9 amino acids. CDR1 is ENHRY, CDR2 SYGVKD, per germline. CDR3 protein: CAISLPQHF. The DNA for the CDR3 is TGTGCCATCTCTTTGCCCCAGCATTTT.

The count of this clonotype is one. An end of the junction does not agree with germline; a read error may underlie this. V is TRBV12-5 and J is TRBJ1-1, with D unresolved. The CDR3 consists of 15 residues. The germline gives CDR1 LGHNT, CDR2 FRNRAP. The CDR3 region is CASGLAPAGNTEAFF. The DNA of the CDR3 is TGCGCTAGTGGTTTGGCCCCGGCCGGGAACACTGAAGCTTTCTTT.

A remark on this clonotype: A read error is possible here, since a much larger clone lies one base away. The rearrangement joins TRBV11-2 to TRBJ2-7; D gene unclear. The DNA end is a closer match to TRBJ2-5, so the J assignment may be wrong. The CDR3 sequence is 15 residues long. The V gene's germline CDR1 is SGHAT and CDR2 FQNNGV. Here the CDR3 DNA reads TGTGCCAGCAGCTTAATGTATCCCGAGAGCGAGACCCAGTACTTC. It codes for CASSLMYPESETQYF.

The rearrangement uses TRBV5-1 and TRBJ1-1, with 8 bases lining up with TRBD1. Unmatched junction bases numbered 4, after V lost 0 bases and J lost 3 bases. From germline, CDR1 is SGHRS and CDR2 YFSETQ. This CDR3 is 15 amino acids long. This CDR3 is CASSLVDRAHTEAFF. The CDR3 DNA reads as TGCGCCAGCAGCTTGGTGGACAGGGCGCACACTGAAGCTTTCTTT.

This clonotype was seen many times. This chain connects TRBV20-1 to TRBJ2-5, with 9 nucleotides matching TRBD1. This CDR3 has 15 residues. With V trimmed by 6 bases and J by 2 bases, 10 bases remained unmatched. Germline CDR1 is DFQATT and CDR2 is SNEGSKA (reference sequence). CDR3 bases: TGCAGTGCCAAGTTGACAGGGGGAATACAAGAGACCCAGTACTTC. Encoded protein: CSAKLTGGIQETQYF.

This clonotype was counted ten times or more. The rearrangement joins TRBV7-9 to TRBJ1-2; TRBD1 agrees at 7 bases. V was pared by 6 bases and J by 4 bases, with 11 bases of the junction left unmatched. Germline CDR1 SEHNR, CDR2 FQNEAQ (reference sequence). This CDR3 comprises 15 residues. CDR3 nucleotide sequence: TGTGCCAGCAGTTTGACTCTTCGGGACAGCTATGGCTACACCTTC. Its translation: CASSLTLRDSYGYTF. Full variable domain (remainder filled in from reference TRBV7-9 and TRBJ1-2): DTGVSQNPRHKITKRGQNVTFRCDPISEHNRLYWYRQTLGQGPEFLTYFQNEAQLEKSRLLSDRFSAERPKGSFSTLEIQRTEQGDSAMYLCASSLTLRDSYGYTFGSGTRLTVV.

Remarks on this clonotype: A much bigger clone sits one base away, suggesting this may be a read error. V gene TRBV25-1 combines with J gene TRBJ2-1, with D hard to call. Germline CDR1 MGHDK, CDR2 SYGVNS. The CDR3 is made up of 14 amino acids. This CDR3 is CTSSGVVRYNEQFF. For the CDR3, the DNA is TGTACCAGCAGTGGGGTCGTAAGGTACAATGAGCAGTTCTTC.

As to this clonotype: This clone may be a read error of a much larger clone one base away. The genes are TRBV20-1 and TRBJ2-1; 11 bases align to TRBD2. Germline V gene lookup returns CDR1 DFQATT and CDR2 SNEGSKA (reference sequence). Trimming removed 4 bases from V and 1 base from J; junction bases left unmatched: 9. CDR3 length: 17 residues. DNA for the CDR3: TGCAGTGCTACGAGACTAGCGGGATCACAGTCCTACAATGAGCAGTTCTTC. Its protein product is CSATRLAGSQSYNEQFF.